This T cell receptor (beta chain) appears in the sequencing data of a study of CD8 T cells in Susac syndrome. While CD8+ and CD4+ T cells were isolated negatively, TEMRA cells were enriched by FACS. RNA totalling roughly 0.45 to 1 ug underwent reverse transcription with random hexamers. Amplification of the TCR beta CDR3 was carried out by immunoSEQ multiplex PCR, which spanned a total of 54 Vbeta and 13 Jbeta segments. TCRdb processed the immunoSEQ multiplex PCR reads anew with MiXCR; each CDR3 protein has one entry. Of about 160,000 distinct CDR3 sequences in the sample, 94% were seen once. Germline CDR1 LNHNV, CDR2 YYDKDF (reference sequence). The length of the CDR3 is 14 residues. Unmatched junction bases numbered 9, after V lost 10 bases and J lost 3 bases.

The sample was CD4+ T cells from PBMCs. The origin of this receptor is a human donor with multiple sclerosis. This chain connects TRBV15 to TRBJ1-1; the match to TRBD1 covers 9 bases. The CDR3 is CAIQAWTGDTEAFF. DNA for the CDR3: TGTGCCATCCAAGCATGGACAGGGGACACTGAAGCTTTCTTT.